This T cell receptor beta chain is from a study of T cell responses to AZD1222 COVID-19 vaccine. For the study at large: Second doses that came at about 4 or about 12 weeks were put together.

Using immunoSEQ multiplex PCR, the repertoire was profiled, and TCRdb retains in-frame clones only, with some absent. Of approximately 140,000 clones listed, less than 95% were seen once; the top ten hold around 2.8%. Germline CDR1 is MNHEY and CDR2 is SVGAGI. The V end lost 11 bases, the J end lost 5 bases, and 19 bases lay between the germline ends. The CDR3 runs to 14 residues. General observations from the study: Spike-specific TCR breadth and depth both grew after two AZD1222 doses.

As regards this clone: Its antigen is undetermined.

This sequence joins TRBV6-5 and TRBJ1-5, with D possibly TRBD1 on 5 matching bases. The receptor was derived from an adult in good health. The sequencing used peripheral blood, collected on day 0 of AZD1222 vaccination. This chain's CDR3 is CAGGVQGPYQPQHF. The CDR3 bases are TGTGCCGGAGGGGTCCAGGGCCCCTATCAGCCCCAGCATTTT.